What follows are 4 T cell receptor beta chains derived from one specimen sequenced in a study of cytomegalovirus exposure and HLA in healthy donors. Both 60 Vbeta primers and 13 Jbeta primers went into the PCR. Repertoires were generated with immunoSEQ multiplex PCR, while TCRdb's copy carries only in-frame clones and drops some. The repertoire holds about 120,000 clones, with over 8.5% as singletons. Sample: PBMCs. Source of these receptors: a woman aged 40 to 50 in good health and CMV-seropositive.

The genes are TRBV29-1 and TRBJ2-5; possible D gene TRBD2, 6 bases. The closer fit of TRBJ2-7 to the DNA end suggests the J call may be wrong. The germline CDR1 and CDR2 sequences are SQVTM and ANQGSEA. The CDR3 loop spans 12 amino acids. The CDR3 nucleotides read TGCAGCGCCACCGGGAGCTCCTACGAGCAGTACTTC. Translation: CSATGSSYEQYF.

The CDR3 sequence is CSVAPEGGVKQFF. The CDR3 DNA reads TGCAGCGTTGCGCCCGAGGGTGGGGTAAAGCAGTTCTTC. V gene TRBV29-1 combines with J gene TRBJ2-1, with D possibly TRBD2 on 5 matching bases. The CDR3 has 13 amino acids. Germline CDR1 reads SQVTM; CDR2 reads ANQGSEA. Trimming removed 4 bases from V and 11 bases from J, with 18 bases in between.

This clone was counted only a few times. The rearrangement links TRBV18 to TRBJ2-7, with 11 bases fitting TRBD1. CDR3 length: 15 residues. Germline trimming cut 3 bases from V and 3 bases from J; bases unmatched to any gene: 4. Germline lookup yields CDR1 KGHSH and CDR2 LQKENI. In nucleotides, the CDR3 is TGTGCCAGCTCACCGGGACAGGGGGGATTCTACGAGCAGTACTTC. It is translated as CASSPGQGGFYEQYF.

The V call is TRBV9, the J call TRBJ2-3, with 8 bases aligning to TRBD2. The CDR3 is 16 residues long. V lost 2 bases and J lost 0; bases outside the gene matches: 5. Germline CDR1 reads SGDLS; CDR2 reads YYNGEE. The CDR3: CASSVNIAGSTDTQYF. In DNA form, the CDR3 reads TGTGCCAGCAGCGTCAACATAGCGGGGAGCACAGATACGCAGTATTTT.